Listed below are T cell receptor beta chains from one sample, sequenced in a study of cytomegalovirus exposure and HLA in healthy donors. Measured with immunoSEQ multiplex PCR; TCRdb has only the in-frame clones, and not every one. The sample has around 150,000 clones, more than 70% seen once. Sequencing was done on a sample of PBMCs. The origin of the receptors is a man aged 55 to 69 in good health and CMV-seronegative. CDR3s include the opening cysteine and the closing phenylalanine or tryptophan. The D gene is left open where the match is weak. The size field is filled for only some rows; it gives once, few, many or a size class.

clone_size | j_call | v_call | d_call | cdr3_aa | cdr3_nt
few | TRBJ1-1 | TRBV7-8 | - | CASSLGREILDTEAFF | TGTGCCAGCAGCTTAGGTCGGGAAATTCTGGACACTGAAGCTTTCTTT
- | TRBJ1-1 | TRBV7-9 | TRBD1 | CASSLGQSGRGTEAFF | TGTGCCAGCAGCTTGGGACAGTCCGGCCGGGGTACTGAAGCTTTCTTT
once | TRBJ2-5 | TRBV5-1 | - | CASSFLGGQWQETQYF | TGCGCCAGCAGCTTTCTGGGGGGGCAGTGGCAAGAGACCCAGTACTTC
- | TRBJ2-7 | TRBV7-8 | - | CASSQTGGGISYEQYF | TGTGCCAGCAGCCAGACCGGTGGGGGGATCTCCTACGAGCAGTACTTC
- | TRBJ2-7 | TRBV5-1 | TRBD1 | CASSPNRDSSFYEQYF | TGCGCCAGCAGCCCAAACCGGGACAGTAGTTTCTACGAGCAGTACTTC
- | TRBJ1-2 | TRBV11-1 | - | CASSQSGANYGYTF | TGTGCCAGCAGCCAGTCGGGAGCTAACTATGGCTACACCTTC
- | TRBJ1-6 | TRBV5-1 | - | CATSPGNNSPLHF | TGCGCCACCTCGCCAGGGAATAATTCACCCCTCCACTTT
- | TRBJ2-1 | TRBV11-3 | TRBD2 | CASSYGTSGGARYNEQFF | TGTGCCAGCAGCTATGGGACTAGCGGGGGGGCTAGGTATAATGAGCAGTTCTTC
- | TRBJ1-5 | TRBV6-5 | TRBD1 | CASSQQGLWSQPQHF | TGTGCCAGCAGTCAACAGGGGCTATGGAGTCAGCCCCAGCATTTT
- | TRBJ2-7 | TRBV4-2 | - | CASSQGTSGTSSYEQYF | TGTGCCAGCAGCCAAGGTACGTCGGGTACGAGCTCCTACGAGCAGTACTTC
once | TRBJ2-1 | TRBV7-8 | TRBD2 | CASSLYMTSGSVGEQFF | TGTGCCAGCAGCCTATATATGACTAGCGGGAGTGTCGGTGAGCAGTTCTTC
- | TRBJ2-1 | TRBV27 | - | CASSPPGYNEQFF | TGTGCCAGCAGTCCTCCGGGATACAATGAGCAGTTCTTC
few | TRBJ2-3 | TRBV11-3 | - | CASSYSEADTQYF | TGTGCCAGCAGCTACTCAGAGGCAGATACGCAGTATTTT
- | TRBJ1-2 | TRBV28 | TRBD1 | CASREGQGAPNYGYTF | TGTGCCAGCAGGGAAGGACAGGGGGCGCCTAACTATGGCTACACCTTC
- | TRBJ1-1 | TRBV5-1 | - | CASKGLQGNTEAFF | TGCGCCAGCAAAGGTTTACAGGGGAACACTGAAGCTTTCTTT
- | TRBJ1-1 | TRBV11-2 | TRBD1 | CASRDGRDRGFLNTEAFF | TGTGCCAGCAGGGATGGACGGGACAGGGGGTTCCTGAACACTGAAGCTTTCTTT
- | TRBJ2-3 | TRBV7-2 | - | CASSLQAGHTDTQYF | TGTGCCAGCAGCTTACAAGCGGGACACACAGATACGCAGTATTTT
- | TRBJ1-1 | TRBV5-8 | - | CASSTGGMNTEAFF | TGTGCCAGCAGCACCGGGGGTATGAACACTGAAGCTTTCTTT
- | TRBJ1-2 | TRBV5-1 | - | CAGSLGGDYGYTF | TGCGCCGGCAGCTTAGGAGGGGACTATGGCTACACCTTC
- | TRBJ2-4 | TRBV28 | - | CASTNRGTANIQYF | TGTGCCAGCACCAACCGAGGGACTGCGAACATTCAGTACTTC